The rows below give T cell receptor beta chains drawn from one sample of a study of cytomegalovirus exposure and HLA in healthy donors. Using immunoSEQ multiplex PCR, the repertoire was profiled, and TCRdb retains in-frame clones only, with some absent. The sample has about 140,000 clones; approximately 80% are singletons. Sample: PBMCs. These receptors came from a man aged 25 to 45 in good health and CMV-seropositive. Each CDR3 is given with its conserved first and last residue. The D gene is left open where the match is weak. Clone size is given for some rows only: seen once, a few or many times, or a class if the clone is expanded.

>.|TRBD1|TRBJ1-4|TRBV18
TGTGCCAGCTCACCTCCAGGGGGACCTAATGAAAAACTGTTTTTT
CASSPPGGPNEKLFF
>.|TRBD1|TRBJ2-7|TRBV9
TGTGCCAGCAGCCCCATGACAGGGGGCGACCACGAGCAGTACTTC
CASSPMTGGDHEQYF
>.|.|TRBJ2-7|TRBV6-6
TGTGCCAGCAGCCCACAACTAGGTTTCGGGGGCGAGCAGTACTTC
CASSPQLGFGGEQYF
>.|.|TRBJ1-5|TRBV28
TGTGCCAGCAGCTCTCAGTCCGGGGGGTTGGCGCCCCAGCATTTT
CASSSQSGGLAPQHF
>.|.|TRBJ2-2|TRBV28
TGTGCCAGCAGTTCCCCCCCCAGATCGCTGTTTTTT
CASSSPPRSLFF
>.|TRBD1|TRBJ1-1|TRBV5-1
TGCGCCAGCAGCTTGGTACAGGGGGACACTGAAGCTTTCTTT
CASSLVQGDTEAFF
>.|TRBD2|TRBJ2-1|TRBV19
TGTGCCAGTAGAAAGGGCGGGAGCTCCTACAATGAGCAGTTCTTC
CASRKGGSSYNEQFF
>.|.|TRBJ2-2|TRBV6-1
TGTGCCAGCAGTGAACCGGTCCTTCTAGGGGAGCTGTTTTTT
CASSEPVLLGELFF
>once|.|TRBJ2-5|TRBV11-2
TGTGCCATCGGTGGGCTGGGCGGGAAGACCCAGTACTTC
CAIGGLGGKTQYF
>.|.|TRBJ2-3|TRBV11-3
TGTGCCAGCAGCTTTGAGGGTGCAGATACGCAGTATTTT
CASSFEGADTQYF
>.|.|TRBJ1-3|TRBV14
TGTGCCAGCAGTCCGGGACACTCTGGAAACACCATATATTTT
CASSPGHSGNTIYF
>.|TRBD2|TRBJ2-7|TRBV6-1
TGTGCCAGCAGTGATAATCTGCTAGCGGGCATCCACGAGCAGTACTTC
CASSDNLLAGIHEQYF
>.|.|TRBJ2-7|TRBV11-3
TGTGCCAGCAGCTCGGGACAAGGTCAAACCTACGAGCAGTACTTC
CASSSGQGQTYEQYF
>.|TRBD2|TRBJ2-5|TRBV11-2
TGTGCCAGCAGCTTAGTAGGGACTAGCGGGAGTGGGACCCAGTACTTC
CASSLVGTSGSGTQYF
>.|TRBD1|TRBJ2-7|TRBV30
TGTGCCGCAGACAGGGGAGGCTCCGAGCAGTACTTC
CAADRGGSEQYF
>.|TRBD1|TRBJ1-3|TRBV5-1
TGCGCCAGCAGCTTGGCCGGGACAGGGACGGACACCATATATTTT
CASSLAGTGTDTIYF
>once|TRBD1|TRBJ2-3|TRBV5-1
TGCGCCAGCGGTCGGCAGGGGGCGCAAGATACGCAGTATTTT
CASGRQGAQDTQYF
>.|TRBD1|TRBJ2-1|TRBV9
TGTGCCAGCAGCGTACAAGGACAGGGAAAGGATGAGCAGTTCTTC
CASSVQGQGKDEQFF
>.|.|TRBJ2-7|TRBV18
TGTGCCAGCTCAAGAAACGAACGCCGCGGAGGCGAGCAGTACTTC
CASSRNERRGGEQYF
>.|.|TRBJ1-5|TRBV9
TGTGCCAGCAGCCCGGGGGGGGTTTCCAATCAGCCCCAGCATTTT
CASSPGGVSNQPQHF
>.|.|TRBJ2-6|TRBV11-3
TGTGCCAGCAGCTTGGAGACTGGGGCCAACGTCCTGACTTTC
CASSLETGANVLTF
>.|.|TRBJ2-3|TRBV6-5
TGTGCCAGCAGTTACTCGAACTCTGGGCGCACAGATACGCAGTATTTT
CASSYSNSGRTDTQYF
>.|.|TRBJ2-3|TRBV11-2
TGTGCCAGCAGCTTAGATCGAGGCAAGACAGATACGCAGTATTTT
CASSLDRGKTDTQYF
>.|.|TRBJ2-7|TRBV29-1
TGCAGCGTTGAAGATCAGGGTGGCTCCTACGAGCAGTACTTC
CSVEDQGGSYEQYF
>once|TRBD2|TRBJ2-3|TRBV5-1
TGCGCCAGCAGCTTGGGGACTAGCTATACAGATACGCAGTATTTT
CASSLGTSYTDTQYF
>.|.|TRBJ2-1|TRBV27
TGTGCCAGCAGTTTTGAAGGGAAGGGGGTTAATGAGCAGTTCTTC
CASSFEGKGVNEQFF
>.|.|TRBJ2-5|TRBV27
TGTGCCAGCAGTGCACTTGTAGCAGCTCCAGAGACCCAGTACTTC
CASSALVAAPETQYF
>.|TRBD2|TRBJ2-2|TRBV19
TGTGCCGCAGCGGCGGGACTAGCTTCTCCCGGGGAGCTGTTTTTT
CAAAAGLASPGELFF
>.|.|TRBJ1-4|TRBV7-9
TGTGCCAGCAGCAGACAGGCATCAACTAATGAAAAACTGTTTTTT
CASSRQASTNEKLFF
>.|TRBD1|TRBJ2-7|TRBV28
TGTGCCAGCAGAGGGGGACAGGCACGTTACGAGCAGTACTTC
CASRGGQARYEQYF
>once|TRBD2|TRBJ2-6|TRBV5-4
TGTGCCACATCCTTGGGGGGGGTTTTGACTGGGGCCAACGTCCTGACTTTC
CATSLGGVLTGANVLTF
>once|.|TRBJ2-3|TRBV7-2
TGTGCCAGCAGCCGGACGGGGATAACAGATACGCAGTATTTT
CASSRTGITDTQYF
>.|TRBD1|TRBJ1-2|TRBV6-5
TGTGCCAGCAGCCCTGGGACAGGAGGCGGCTACACCTTC
CASSPGTGGGYTF
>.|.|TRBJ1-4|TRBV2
TGTGCCAGCATTTTTGGGCCTAATGAAAAACTGTTTTTT
CASIFGPNEKLFF
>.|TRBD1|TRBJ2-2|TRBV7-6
TGTGCCAGCAGCCGACAGGGGGACACCGGGGAGCTGTTTTTT
CASSRQGDTGELFF
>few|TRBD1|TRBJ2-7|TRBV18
TGTGCCAGCTCACCGCTTGATCGACAGGGGGCCTACGAGCAGTACTTC
CASSPLDRQGAYEQYF
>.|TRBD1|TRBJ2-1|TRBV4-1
TGCGCCAGCAGCCAAGATTATAGGACAGGGGGCGGCAGGAATGAGCAGTTCTTC
CASSQDYRTGGGRNEQFF
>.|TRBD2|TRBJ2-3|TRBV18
TGTGCCAGCTCACCAAGGGCGGGAGTGGACACAGATACGCAGTATTTT
CASSPRAGVDTDTQYF
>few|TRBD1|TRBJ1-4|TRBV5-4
TGTGCCAGCAGCTTGGCCGGGACAGGGCATGAAAAACTGTTTTTT
CASSLAGTGHEKLFF
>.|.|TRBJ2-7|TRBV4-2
TGTGCCAGCAGCCAAGATCTACAGGGTCCGATAAGCTCCTACGAGCAGTACTTC
CASSQDLQGPISSYEQYF
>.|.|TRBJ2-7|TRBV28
TGTGCCAGCAGTTTAGGGCAGGGAACATGGGAGCAGTACTTC
CASSLGQGTWEQYF
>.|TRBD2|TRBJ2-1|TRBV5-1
TGCGCCAGCAGCTTGGGCGGCCTAGCGGGGGCCAATGAGCAGTTCTTC
CASSLGGLAGANEQFF
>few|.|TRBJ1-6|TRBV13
TGTGCCAGCAGCTCCAGAGGGCTCTATAATTCACCCCTCCACTTT
CASSSRGLYNSPLHF
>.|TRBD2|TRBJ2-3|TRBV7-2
TGTGCCAGCAGCTCCCGGGAAGCGGGAGGCACAGATACGCAGTATTTT
CASSSREAGGTDTQYF
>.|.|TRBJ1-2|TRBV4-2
TGTGCCAGCAGCCAAAGTGAGGGGGTCGGCTATGGCTACACCTTC
CASSQSEGVGYGYTF
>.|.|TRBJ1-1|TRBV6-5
TGTGCCAGCAGTTCCGGGGCCAGAGGGGCGGGGGGGGCTTTCTTT
CASSSGARGAGGAFF
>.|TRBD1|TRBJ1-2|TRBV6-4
TGTGCCAGCAGTGCCACCGAGGGACAGGACGTCTATGGCTACACCTTC
CASSATEGQDVYGYTF
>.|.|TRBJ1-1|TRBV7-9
TGTTCCAGCAGCCGACAGGACACTGAAGCTTTCTTT
CSSSRQDTEAFF
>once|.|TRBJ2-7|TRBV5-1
TGCGCCAGCAGCTTAGGTCGCACAGGCGCCTCCTACGAGCAGTACTTC
CASSLGRTGASYEQYF
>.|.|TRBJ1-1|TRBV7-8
TGTGCCAGCAGTTATAAGGGGGGGTTCGCTGAAGCTTTCTTT
CASSYKGGFAEAFF
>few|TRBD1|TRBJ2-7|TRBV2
TGTGCCAGCAGTAGGGACAGGGGCATCGACGAGCAGTACTTC
CASSRDRGIDEQYF
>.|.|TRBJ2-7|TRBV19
TGTGCCAGTAGTAGGTGGCAGGGCAACTCCTACGAGCAGTACTTC
CASSRWQGNSYEQYF
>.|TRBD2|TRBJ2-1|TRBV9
TGTGCCAGCAGCGCCGGACAGGCGACTAGCGGGACCTACAATGAGCAGTTCTTC
CASSAGQATSGTYNEQFF
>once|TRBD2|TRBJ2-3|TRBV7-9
TGTGCCAGCAGCGCCCGGACTAGCGATACGCAGTATTTT
CASSARTSDTQYF